The 26 T cell receptor beta chains reported below all come from one sample, sequenced in a study of identical twins. Using its own MiXCR run on the 5' RACE reads, TCRdb lists one record per CDR3 protein. Among about 480,000 distinct CDR3 sequences listed, over 12% were seen once. These data were also reused for a study on yellow fever vaccine responses in identical twins.

The sequencing input was CD4+ T cells sorted from blood. These receptors all come from a woman aged 18-29 years in good health.

The V call is TRBV4-1, the J call TRBJ2-1, with 7 bases lining up with TRBD2. The CDR3 is made up of 13 amino acids. The germline V gene has CDR1 MGHRA and CDR2 YSYEKL. The junction had 4 bases not matched to a gene; V was cut back by 6 bases and J by 5 bases. CDR3 in amino acids: CASSVGLNNEQFF. The CDR3 coding sequence is TGCGCCAGCAGTGTGGGACTAAACAATGAGCAGTTCTTC.

The chain uses TRBV10-1 and TRBJ2-7, with 10 bases lining up with TRBD1. CDR3 length equals 14 residues. CDR1 is WNHNN and CDR2 is SYGVQD in the germline V gene (reference sequence). V shed 5 bases, J shed 6 bases, and the junction held 7 bases outside the gene matches. The CDR3 bases are TGCGCCAGCAGTTCCGGGACAGGGGTAACCGAGCAGTACTTC. Protein sequence: CASSSGTGVTEQYF.

This chain connects TRBV28 to TRBJ1-1, with 8 bases aligning to TRBD1. From germline, CDR1 is MDHEN and CDR2 SYDVKM. The J segment lost 10 bases and the V segment lost 5 bases, leaving 9 bases of the junction unmatched. The CDR3 runs 13 residues. CDR3 region: CASSTHQDRAAFF. CDR3 DNA: TGTGCCAGCAGTACCCATCAGGACAGGGCAGCTTTCTTT.

The chain carries TRBV27 and TRBJ2-7, with D perhaps matching TRBD1 (6 bases). This CDR3 is 14 amino acids long. Germline CDR1 and CDR2: MNHEY and SMNVEV (reference sequence). Trimming pared 6 bases from V and 4 bases from J, leaving 16 bases between. The CDR3 loop reads CASSKKTGFYEQYF. As DNA, the CDR3 is TGTGCCAGCAGCAAAAAGACAGGATTTTACGAGCAGTACTTC.

The chain employs TRBV20-1 and TRBJ2-3; TRBD1 is a possible D gene (5 bases). Germline CDR1 DFQATT, CDR2 SNEGSKA (reference sequence). This CDR3 spans 15 amino acids. V gave up 6 bases and J gave up 3 bases, with 19 bases separating them. This chain's CDR3 is CSAKQRGLRTDTQYF. Here the CDR3 DNA reads TGCAGTGCCAAGCAAAGGGGTCTCAGGACAGATACGCAGTATTTT.

This chain links TRBV7-6 with TRBJ2-2; 8 nucleotides align to TRBD1. CDR3 length equals 14 residues. After removal of 1 base from V and 5 bases from J, the junction contained 0 bases not matched to a gene. CDR1 is SGHVS and CDR2 is FNYEAQ in the germline V gene. The DNA for the CDR3 is TGTGCCAGCAGCTTAGGGACAGGGACCGGGGAGCTGTTTTTT. Its protein is CASSLGTGTGELFF. The full variable domain, completed using reference TRBV7-6 and TRBJ2-2, is GAGVSQSPRYKVTKRGQDVALRCDPISGHVSLYWYRQALGQGPEFLTYFNYEAQQDKSGLPNDRFSAERPEGSISTLTIQRTEQRDSAMYRCASSLGTGTGELFFGEGSRLTVL.

V gene TRBV20-1 combines with J gene TRBJ2-7; 11 bases agree with TRBD2. The CDR3 is made up of 16 amino acids. V gave up 1 base and J gave up 2 bases; unmatched junction bases: 7. Germline CDR1 and CDR2: DFQATT and SNEGSKA (reference sequence). For the CDR3, the DNA is TGCAGTGCTAGAGTACTAGCGGGAGTTAGGACCTACGAGCAGTACTTC. Encoded protein: CSARVLAGVRTYEQYF.

This clonotype was seen more than once but under ten times. The V gene is TRBV7-2, the J gene TRBJ2-3, with TRBD2 matching 9 bases. Germline CDR1 is SGHTA and CDR2 is FQGNSA. The CDR3 runs 15 residues. The V gene end was trimmed by 5 bases and the J gene end by 2 bases; junction bases not matched to a gene: 5. In nucleotides, the CDR3 is TGTGCCAGCAGCACCAGCGGGGGGAACACAGATACGCAGTATTTT. Its translation: CASSTSGGNTDTQYF.

This chain connects TRBV5-6 to TRBJ2-1; TRBD2 might be the D (6 bases). The CDR3 consists of 11 residues. The V end was cut by 4 bases, the J end by 12 bases, with 11 bases between. Germline V gene lookup returns CDR1 SGHDT and CDR2 YYEEEE. The CDR3 sequence: CASSLRDWQFF. DNA for the CDR3: TGTGCCAGCAGCCTCCGGGACTGGCAGTTCTTC.

The CDR3 here is CASSLLLGANSYEQYF. CDR3 sequence (DNA): TGTGCCAGCAGTTTATTGCTGGGGGCGAACTCCTACGAGCAGTACTTC. This chain links TRBV28 with TRBJ2-7, with D perhaps TRBD1 (6 bases). The CDR3 has 16 amino acids. Deletions cut 1 base from V and 0 bases from J, with 13 bases between. CDR1 is MDHEN, CDR2 SYDVKM, per germline.

This clonotype was seen a handful of times. This chain connects TRBV5-1 to TRBJ1-2; 7 nucleotides align to TRBD1. Germline V gene data show CDR1 as SGHRS and CDR2 as YFSETQ. The CDR3 extends over 12 amino acids. V lost 4 bases to trimming and J lost 9 bases; unmatched junction nucleotides: 6. The CDR3 region has the DNA TGCGCCAGCAGCGGCGGGACAGCTAGCTACACCTTC. Its protein is CASSGGTASYTF.

The V call is TRBV2, the J call TRBJ2-7; no reliable D call. Trimming removed 4 bases from V and 2 bases from J, with 9 bases in between. CDR3 length: 13 amino acids. In germline, CDR1 is SNHLY, CDR2 FYNNEI. In DNA, the CDR3 is TGTGCCAGCAGTGGGTACGAGACCTACGAGCAGTACTTC. This encodes CASSGYETYEQYF.

This sequence joins TRBV7-6 and TRBJ1-2, with TRBD1 matching over 11 bases. The trim removed 5 bases at V and 6 bases at J, leaving 14 bases unmatched. This CDR3 has 17 residues. Germline CDR1 SGHVS, CDR2 FNYEAQ. The CDR3 nucleotides read TGTGCCAGCAGCCCCCGTCCCGCCGGGACAGGGGGGAATGGCTACACCTTC. Translated: CASSPRPAGTGGNGYTF.

This clonotype was found a few times. The rearrangement uses TRBV5-1 and TRBJ2-1; D may be TRBD1 or TRBD2 (6 bases each). In germline, CDR1 is SGHRS, CDR2 YFSETQ. The length of the CDR3 is 16 residues. Trimming took 0 bases from V and 6 from J, leaving 16 bases between them. DNA of the CDR3: TGCGCCAGCAGCTTGGCGGGGGCTTCAAGTTTCAATGAGCAGTTCTTC. Its translation is CASSLAGASSFNEQFF. Together with reference TRBV5-1 and TRBJ2-1, the CDR3 gives the full variable domain: KAGVTQTPRYLIKTRGQQVTLSCSPISGHRSVSWYQQTPGQGLQFLFEYFSETQRNKGNFPGRFSGRQFSNSRSEMNVSTLELGDSALYLCASSLAGASSFNEQFFGPGTRLTVL.

This clonotype was found a few times. The chain has TRBV7-2 and TRBJ1-6; TRBD1 matches 7 bases. CDR1 is SGHTA and CDR2 is FQGNSA in the germline V gene. This CDR3 contains 14 residues. V lost 5 bases, J lost 6 bases, and 4 bases stayed unmatched. The chain's CDR3 is CASSRQGFNSPLHF. The CDR3 nucleotides are TGTGCCAGCAGCCGACAGGGTTTTAATTCACCCCTCCACTTT.

There are a few counts of this clonotype. The gene calls are TRBV5-1 and TRBJ2-7, with TRBD1 identical over 7 bases. The CDR3 spans 13 residues. Germline CDR1 SGHRS, CDR2 YFSETQ. V was clipped by 2 bases and J by 5 bases; unmatched bases: 4. CDR3 loop: CASSFLGGHEQYF. The CDR3 DNA sequence: TGCGCCAGCAGCTTCCTAGGGGGCCACGAGCAGTACTTC.

The chain has TRBV14 and TRBJ2-1; 7 nucleotides align to TRBD1. After removal of 0 bases from V and 4 bases from J, the junction contained 3 bases not matched to a gene. This CDR3 spans 15 amino acids. The germline V gene encodes CDR1 SGHDN and CDR2 FVKESK. CDR3 nucleotides: TGTGCCAGCAGCCAAGAATTGGACAGGTACAATGAGCAGTTCTTC. Translating it yields CASSQELDRYNEQFF.

This clonotype was found a few times. The CDR3 spells CAIRGTTGGDTQYF. In nucleotides, the CDR3 is TGTGCCATCAGGGGGACTACCGGGGGAGATACGCAGTATTTT. V gene TRBV10-3 combines with J gene TRBJ2-3; TRBD2 agrees at 7 bases. The ends lost 6 bases at V and 5 bases at J; junction bases unmatched: 8. CDR1 and CDR2 (germline): ENHRY, SYGVKD. This CDR3 is 14 amino acids long.

The V call is TRBV3-1, the J call TRBJ2-1; D is ambiguous. In germline, CDR1 is LGHDT, CDR2 YNNKEL (reference sequence). This CDR3 has 13 amino acids. The ends were cut back, 3 bases at V and 8 bases at J, with 11 bases in the middle. The CDR3 DNA sequence: TGTGCCAGCAGCCATGATTTTACCTATGAGCAGTTCTTC. Amino acids: CASSHDFTYEQFF.

This clonotype was recorded many times. The rearrangement joins TRBV10-3 to TRBJ2-7, with 7 bases fitting TRBD2. This CDR3 comprises 14 residues. The germline gives CDR1 ENHRY, CDR2 SYGVKD. With 3 bases clipped from V and 4 bases from J, the junction kept 6 bases outside the gene matches. The CDR3 spells CAISDTGGLYEQYF. The CDR3 bases are TGTGCCATCAGTGATACGGGAGGATTGTACGAGCAGTACTTC.

This clonotype has more than one count but fewer than ten. The chain joins TRBV28 to TRBJ2-4; D perhaps matches TRBD1 (6 bases). Germline V gene lookup returns CDR1 MDHEN and CDR2 SYDVKM. This CDR3 is 10 amino acids long. V was clipped by 3 bases and J by 14 bases, with 8 bases between them. CDR3 coding DNA: TGTGCCAGCAGTTTGACAGGAGAGTACTTC. Amino acid sequence: CASSLTGEYF.

This clonotype was observed at least ten times. The chain links TRBV7-2 to TRBJ1-2, with D perhaps TRBD1 (5 bases). V gave up 5 bases and J gave up 7 bases, with 20 bases separating them. The length of the CDR3 is 15 residues. Germline assignment: CDR1 SGHTA and CDR2 FQGNSA. The CDR3 DNA reads as TGTGCCAGCAGCCTGAACAGGAGCCCGACGGGTGGCTACACCTTC. Protein product: CASSLNRSPTGGYTF. The complete variable domain, with remaining parts taken from reference TRBV7-2 and TRBJ1-2, reads GAGVSQSPSNKVTEKGKDVELRCDPISGHTALYWYRQSLGQGLEFLIYFQGNSAPDKSGLPSDRFSAERTGGSVSTLTIQRTQQEDSAVYLCASSLNRSPTGGYTFGSGTRLTVV.

This clonotype has a single count. The CDR3 here is CASGLTAQYF. CDR3 nucleotides: TGTGCCAGTGGCCTGACAGCTCAGTACTTC. V gene TRBV19 combines with J gene TRBJ2-4; a possible D gene is TRBD1 (5 bases). Germline CDR1 and CDR2: LNHDA and SQIVND (reference sequence). The CDR3 runs 10 residues. V lost 8 bases, J lost 12 bases, and 11 bases lay in between.

The CDR3 reads CATSESTATDTQYF. CDR3 DNA sequence: TGTGCCACCAGTGAATCGACAGCCACAGATACGCAGTATTTT. The rearrangement links TRBV24-1 to TRBJ2-3; TRBD1 is a possible D gene (5 bases). The ends were cut back, 4 bases at V and 2 bases at J, with 9 bases in the middle. The CDR3 is 14 residues long. Per germline, CDR1 KGHDR and CDR2 SFDVKD.

J is TRBJ1-5 and V is TRBV6-1; unclear D gene. The CDR3 has 14 residues. The germline V and J ends were trimmed by 10 bases and 2 bases, with 15 bases remaining between them. Germline CDR1 and CDR2: MNHNS and SASEGT. CDR3 coding DNA: TGTGCCACCTCAACAGAGCTTGGCAATCAGCCCCAGCATTTT. The encoded protein is CATSTELGNQPQHF.

The chain uses TRBV29-1 and TRBJ2-5; D remains ambiguous. Germline CDR1 SQVTM, CDR2 ANQGSEA. The CDR3 covers 13 residues. V lost 3 bases to trimming and J lost 7 bases, with 15 bases between them. The CDR3 DNA sequence: TGCAGCGTTGATAGGCCAAGCAAGGGGACCCAGTACTTC. Translation: CSVDRPSKGTQYF.